Each of the 19 T cell receptor beta chains below was sequenced from the same sample in a study of technical replicates of blood from a handful of donors. Assay: immunoSEQ multiplex PCR; the TCRdb copy retains only in-frame clones and omits some. This sample has around 70,000 clones, with 85% to 95% found just once. Material: T cells isolated from PBMCs. Receptors originate from a human donor in good health.

A single count supports this clone. V is TRBV30 and J is TRBJ1-2; a weak D match, TRBD1 (6 bases). Trimming removed 3 bases at V and 4 bases at J, with 12 bases between. CDR1 is GTSNPN and CDR2 is SVGIG in the germline V gene (reference sequence). This CDR3 contains 13 residues. CDR3 in DNA: TGTGCCTGGAGCCAAGACAGGTTCTATGGCTACACCTTC. Its protein product is CAWSQDRFYGYTF. Full variable domain (rest looked up from reference TRBV30 and TRBJ1-2): SQTIHQWPATLVQPVGSPLSLECTVEGTSNPNLYWYRQAAGRGLQLLFYSVGIGQISSEVPQNLSASRPQDRQFILSSKKLLLSDSGFYLCAWSQDRFYGYTFGSGTRLTVV.

The V gene is TRBV11-1, the J gene TRBJ2-7, with TRBD1 as a possible D gene (6 bases). The CDR3 runs to 17 residues. V lost 2 bases and J 2 bases, leaving 19 bases between the germline ends. Germline CDR1 SGHAT, CDR2 FQDESV (reference sequence). CDR3: CASSLTGQGLKAYEQYF. The CDR3 nucleotides read TGTGCCAGCAGCTTAACGGGACAAGGGCTAAAAGCCTACGAGCAGTACTTC.

The V call is TRBV9, the J call TRBJ2-3, with 10 bases aligning to TRBD2. Trimming cost V 3 bases and J 3 bases; bases outside gene matches: 4. The CDR3 consists of 15 residues. Looked up from germline, CDR1 is SGDLS and CDR2 is YYNGEE. The CDR3: CASSGLAGGTDTQYF. The CDR3 bases are TGTGCCAGCAGCGGATTAGCGGGAGGAACAGATACGCAGTATTTT.

The V gene is TRBV6-5, the J gene TRBJ1-1; tentative D call: TRBD1 (5 bases). This CDR3 is built from 14 residues. Per the germline V gene, CDR1 is MNHEY and CDR2 is SVGAGI. Trimming stripped 4 bases from V and 0 bases from J, with 9 bases between. Here the CDR3 reads CASSLTDMNTEAFF. The DNA of the CDR3 is TGTGCCAGCAGTTTGACAGACATGAACACTGAAGCTTTCTTT.

The chain recombines TRBV4-3 with TRBJ2-7; D not resolved. The CDR3 consists of 13 residues. V was cut by 4 bases and J by 2 bases, with 9 bases left in between. The germline gives CDR1 LGHNA, CDR2 YSLEER. Here the CDR3 reads CASSLGRTYEQYF. The DNA of the CDR3 is TGCGCCAGCAGCCTGGGCAGGACCTACGAGCAGTACTTC.

The V call is TRBV29-1, the J call TRBJ2-5; weak D call: TRBD1 (5 bases). V was clipped by 1 base and J by 5 bases, with 11 bases between them. CDR3 size: 13 residues. Germline V gene data show CDR1 as SQVTM and CDR2 as ANQGSEA. CDR3 nucleotides: TGCAGCGTTGAAGGAGACAGAAGCGAGACCCAGTACTTC. Its translation: CSVEGDRSETQYF.

The rearrangement links TRBV18 to TRBJ2-3, with a possible D match to TRBD2 (6 bases). The V end lost 0 bases, the J end lost 0 bases, and 13 bases lay between the germline ends. The CDR3 totals 17 residues. Looked up from germline, CDR1 is KGHSH and CDR2 is LQKENI. The CDR3 bases are TGTGCCAGCTCACCACCTGTTAGCGGCCCTAGCACAGATACGCAGTATTTT. Its translation is CASSPPVSGPSTDTQYF.

This clone was detected once. The gene calls are TRBV14 and TRBJ1-1; D remains unclear. V lost 0 bases and J lost 1, with 9 bases in between. The CDR3 loop spans 15 amino acids. Germline CDR1 SGHDN, CDR2 FVKESK. Here the CDR3 DNA reads TGTGCCAGCAGCCAAGATCTTGCGGAGAACACTGAAGCTTTCTTT. As protein: CASSQDLAENTEAFF. The full variable domain, completed using reference TRBV14 and TRBJ1-1, is EAGVTQFPSHSVIEKGQTVTLRCDPISGHDNLYWYRRVMGKEIKFLLHFVKESKQDESGMPNNRFLAERTGGTYSTLKVQPAELEDSGVYFCASSQDLAENTEAFFGQGTRLTVV.

V and J are TRBV6-1 and TRBJ2-5; tentative D call: TRBD1 (5 bases). Germline CDR1 reads MNHNS; CDR2 reads SASEGT. The germline V and J ends were trimmed by 0 bases and 4 bases, with 15 bases remaining between them. The CDR3 covers 16 residues. The CDR3 nucleotides are TGTGCCAGCAGTGAAGCAGGGGTATGGGGTAGAGAGACCCAGTACTTC. Its translation: CASSEAGVWGRETQYF.

CDR3 in DNA: TGTGCCAGCAGCTTAGCAGAAGAGACCCAGTACTTC. This translates into CASSLAEETQYF. This chain uses TRBV11-2 with TRBJ2-5; D is unresolved. This CDR3 has 12 amino acids. Germline loops: CDR1 SGHAT, CDR2 FQNNGV. Trimming took 1 base from V and 3 from J, leaving 3 bases between them.

The chain has TRBV5-1 and TRBJ2-2; D perhaps matches TRBD1 (5 bases). V was pared by 0 bases and J by 3 bases, with 9 bases between. Germline assignment: CDR1 SGHRS and CDR2 YFSETQ. The CDR3 loop spans 15 amino acids. The CDR3 sequence: CASSLDEGDTGELFF. CDR3 bases: TGCGCCAGCAGCTTGGACGAAGGGGACACCGGGGAGCTGTTTTTT.

This chain uses TRBV9 with TRBJ1-5; D possibly corresponds to TRBD1 (6 bases). Germline V gene data show CDR1 as SGDLS and CDR2 as YYNGEE. V lost 0 bases to trimming and J lost 4 bases, with 8 bases between them. The CDR3 runs to 14 residues. CDR3 nucleotides: TGTGCCAGCAGCGTAGGACAGGAAAATCAGCCCCAGCATTTT. Translating gives CASSVGQENQPQHF. The full variable domain, rest sourced from reference TRBV9 and TRBJ1-5, is DSGVTQTPKHLITATGQRVTLRCSPRSGDLSVYWYQQSLDQGLQFLIQYYNGEERAKGNILERFSAQQFPDLHSELNLSSLELGDSALYFCASSVGQENQPQHFGDGTRLSIL.

The chain recombines TRBV10-3 with TRBJ2-1; the match to TRBD2 covers 8 bases. V shed 0 bases, J shed 9 bases, and the junction held 1 base outside the gene matches. CDR3 length: 13 amino acids. Germline V gives CDR1 ENHRY, CDR2 SYGVKD. DNA of the CDR3: TGTGCCATCAGTGAGTCCCTAGCGGGTGAGCAGTTCTTC. This gives the protein CAISESLAGEQFF.

As regards this clone: Sequence at one end of the junction differs from germline and may be a read error. This rearrangement joins TRBV7-7 to TRBJ2-3; D is perhaps TRBD1 (6 bases). Germline V gene lookup returns CDR1 SSHAT and CDR2 FNYEAQ (reference sequence). The CDR3 extends over 14 amino acids. The chain's CDR3 is CASSSRGDTDTQYF. The DNA of the CDR3 is TGTGCTAGCAGCTCCAGGGGAGACACAGATACGCAGTATTTT.

This rearrangement joins TRBV11-3 to TRBJ2-1; TRBD2 matches at 9 bases. V dropped 3 bases and J dropped 4; count of bases not matched to a gene: 7. Per germline, CDR1 SGHNT and CDR2 YENEEA. The CDR3 covers 16 residues. The CDR3 DNA is TGTGCCAGCAGCTTCGAGACTAGCGGTTATTACAATGAGCAGTTCTTC. It encodes CASSFETSGYYNEQFF.

This clone was picked up one time. CDR3 sequence (DNA): TGTGCTAGTGCCCTATCATTAGGACAGCAAAGGAACACTGAAGCTTTCTTT. Translated: CASALSLGQQRNTEAFF. V usage is TRBV12-5 and J usage is TRBJ1-1; D is possibly TRBD1 (6 bases). Trimming left V 7 bases short and J 1 base short, with 22 bases between. CDR3 size: 17 residues. Germline V lookup: CDR1 LGHNT, CDR2 FRNRAP.

This clone was recorded only once. The rearrangement joins TRBV2 to TRBJ2-7, with TRBD1 matching 7 bases. The germline V gene encodes CDR1 SNHLY and CDR2 FYNNEI. V lost 7 bases and J lost 5; bases outside the gene matches: 17. CDR3 size: 16 residues. In DNA form, the CDR3 reads TGTGCCAGCACCCTCATCACAGGGGAAGTTTCCCACGAGCAGTACTTC. The encoded protein is CASTLITGEVSHEQYF.

The rearrangement uses TRBV7-3 and TRBJ2-3; 13 positions match TRBD2. This CDR3 is 16 amino acids long. Per the germline V gene, CDR1 is SGHTA and CDR2 is FQGTGA. After removal of 3 bases from V and 7 bases from J, the junction contained 7 bases not matched to a gene. The CDR3 region has the DNA TGTGCCAGCAGCTTCGGCGGGACTAGCGGGAAAAATACGCAGTATTTT. Translating gives CASSFGGTSGKNTQYF. The full variable domain, with the rest looked up from reference TRBV7-3 and TRBJ2-3, is GAGVSQTPSNKVTEKGKYVELRCDPISGHTALYWYRQSLGQGPEFLIYFQGTGAADDSGLPNDRFFAVRPEGSVSTLKIQRTERGDSAVYLCASSFGGTSGKNTQYFGPGTRLTVL.

The rearrangement links TRBV4-1 to TRBJ1-5; 9 bases are a match to TRBD1. CDR3 size: 15 residues. Germline lookup yields CDR1 MGHRA and CDR2 YSYEKL. V lost 0 bases to trimming and J lost 6 bases; unmatched junction nucleotides: 3. The DNA for the CDR3 is TGCGCCAGCAGCCAAGATACAGGGGGCATTCAGCCCCAGCATTTT. Protein product: CASSQDTGGIQPQHF.